The 22 T cell receptor beta chains below were found in one sample sequenced in a study of vaccination and CD4 T cells after COVID-19. These receptors have no known antigen. The Oncomine TCR Beta short-read assay sequenced DNA from cultured CD4+ T cells. One entry per CDR3 protein, called by TCRdb with MiXCR from the PCR reads. The sample has 7,500 to 10,000 distinct CDR3 sequences; approximately 67% are singletons. Treatment reported: approximately nine-day PBMC culture with coronavirus spike peptide pools or control peptides (ViraFEST assay). The specimen comprised CD4+ T cells from blood, cultured in vitro, sampled before SARS-CoV-2 vaccination. Source of these receptors: a human donor who had recovered from COVID-19.

The rearrangement joins TRBV19 to TRBJ1-5; D might be TRBD1 (5 bases). The CDR3 spans 13 residues. Per the germline V gene, CDR1 is LNHDA and CDR2 is SQIVND (reference sequence). Trimming removed 5 bases at V and 7 bases at J, with 12 bases between. For the CDR3, the DNA is TGTGCCAGTAGTGAGGGGAGGGACCAGCCCCAGCATTTT. Amino acid sequence: CASSEGRDQPQHF.

In this sample, this clonotype is medium-sized. V and J are TRBV7-9 and TRBJ1-4; tentative D call: TRBD1 (6 bases). CDR3 size: 13 residues. From germline, CDR1 is SEHNR and CDR2 FQNEAQ (reference sequence). The V gene lost 6 bases and the J gene lost 7 bases, with 12 bases spanning the gap. CDR3 in amino acids: CASRRTVGEKLFF. CDR3 DNA: TGTGCCAGCAGAAGGACAGTGGGTGAAAAACTGTTTTTT.

The chain links TRBV5-1 to TRBJ2-3; 10 positions agree with TRBD2. J gave up 5 bases and V 3 bases, and 6 bases lay outside the gene matches. The CDR3 loop spans 15 amino acids. Germline assignment: CDR1 SGHRS and CDR2 YFSETQ. CDR3 amino acids: CASSSIAGGRDTQYF. Here the CDR3 DNA reads TGCGCCAGCAGCTCCATAGCGGGAGGTCGAGATACGCAGTATTTT.

This clonotype has a handful of counts. This chain uses TRBV19 with TRBJ1-5; the D is unclear. Per the germline V gene, CDR1 is LNHDA and CDR2 is SQIVND (reference sequence). V was pared by 3 bases and J by 7 bases, with 10 bases between. The length of the CDR3 is 13 residues. The CDR3 DNA sequence: TGTGCCAGTAGTATGGCGTTAAGGCAGCCCCAGCATTTT. Translated, it gives CASSMALRQPQHF.

The chain couples TRBV7-8 to TRBJ2-7; D remains ambiguous. There are 14 residues in the CDR3. The ends were cut back, 3 bases at V and 2 bases at J, with 11 bases in the middle. The germline CDR1 and CDR2 sequences are SGHVS and FQNEAQ. The CDR3 region is CASSFVQRAYEQYF. Here the CDR3 DNA reads TGTGCCAGCAGCTTTGTGCAGCGAGCCTACGAGCAGTACTTC. The full variable domain, its missing parts supplied by reference TRBV7-8 and TRBJ2-7, is GAGVSQSPRYKVAKRGQDVALRCDPISGHVSLFWYQQALGQGPEFLTYFQNEAQLDKSGLPSDRFFAERPEGSVSTLKIQRTQQEDSAVYLCASSFVQRAYEQYFGPGTRLTVT.

The table lists this clonotype with a count of one. The genes are TRBV28 and TRBJ2-4, with 9 bases identical to TRBD1. Per the germline V gene, CDR1 is MDHEN and CDR2 is SYDVKM. The ends lost 5 bases at V and 0 bases at J; junction bases unmatched: 11. This CDR3 contains 18 residues. CDR3 coding DNA: TGTGCCAGCAGTCCCGGGACAGGGCAAGTTAGAGCCAAAAACATTCAGTACTTC. The encoded protein is CASSPGTGQVRAKNIQYF. Drawing the rest from reference TRBV28 and TRBJ2-4, the complete variable domain is DVKVTQSSRYLVKRTGEKVFLECVQDMDHENMFWYRQDPGLGLRLIYFSYDVKMKEKGDIPEGYSVSREKKERFSLILESASTNQTSMYLCASSPGTGQVRAKNIQYFGAGTRLSVL.

The chain employs TRBV20-1 and TRBJ1-3; tentatively, D is TRBD1 (6 bases). The germline V and J ends were trimmed by 0 bases and 0 bases, with 15 bases remaining between them. This CDR3 contains 17 residues. Looked up from germline, CDR1 is DFQATT and CDR2 is SNEGSKA (reference sequence). The CDR3 is CSARDQGGSPSGNTIYF. DNA for the CDR3: TGCAGTGCTAGAGATCAAGGGGGTTCCCCCTCTGGAAACACCATATATTTT.

The chain couples TRBV2 to TRBJ1-6; maybe TRBD1 (5 bases). The CDR3 is 12 residues long. Trimming removed 6 bases at V and 7 bases at J, with 7 bases between. The germline gives CDR1 SNHLY, CDR2 FYNNEI. The CDR3 spells CASRQENSPLHF. The CDR3 coding sequence is TGTGCCAGCAGACAGGAGAATTCACCCCTCCACTTT.

This clonotype was counted between two and nine times. The junction does not match germline at one end; this may be a read error. The chain couples TRBV2 to TRBJ1-2; D is ambiguous. CDR1 and CDR2 from the germline V gene are SNHLY and FYNNEI. The CDR3 runs to 15 residues. The CDR3 protein is CASRADRFTKYGYTF. The DNA for the CDR3 is TGTGCCAGCAGGGCGGACCGATTTACTAAGTATGGCTACACCTTC.

This clonotype was seen once. The V call is TRBV2, the J call TRBJ1-5; D unclear. V was trimmed by 7 bases and J by 4 bases, leaving 8 bases between them. The CDR3 runs 12 residues. Germline CDR1 and CDR2: SNHLY and FYNNEI. The DNA for the CDR3 is TGTGCCAGCATGACCGAGAATCAGCCCCAGCATTTT. It translates to CASMTENQPQHF.

This clonotype occurred a few times. V is TRBV6-1 and J is TRBJ2-1, with 7 bases identical to TRBD1. CDR1 MNHNS and CDR2 SASEGT come from the germline V gene. The junction had 9 bases not matched to a gene; V was cut back by 4 bases and J by 6 bases. CDR3 length: 15 residues. The DNA of the CDR3 is TGTGCCAGCAGTGGGCGACAGGGACACCTCAATGAGCAGTTCTTC. Protein: CASSGRQGHLNEQFF.

The chain couples TRBV6-2 or TRBV6-3 to TRBJ2-7; 7 bases agree with TRBD2. V lost 6 bases to trimming and J lost 4 bases; unmatched junction nucleotides: 12. The CDR3 is 15 amino acids. CDR1 and CDR2 (germline): MNHEY, SVGEGT. As DNA, the CDR3 is TGTGCCAGCAGATCGGGAGGTGCGGTTACGTACGAGCAGTACTTC. The encoded protein is CASRSGGAVTYEQYF.

The chain employs TRBV21-1 and TRBJ2-1; the DNA was not used to check the table's D call, TRBD2. TRBV21-1 is shown as a pseudogene. CDR3 size: 15 residues. CDR3 residues: CASSKGTRRYNEQFF. The CDR3 nucleotides read TGTGCCAGCAGCAAAGGGACTAGAAGGTACAATGAGCAGTTCTTC.

The chain links TRBV6-1 to TRBJ1-5, with D perhaps TRBD1 (5 bases). The CDR3 is 15 amino acids. Germline V gene data show CDR1 as MNHNS and CDR2 as SASEGT. V lost 4 bases, J lost 6 bases, and 16 bases lay in between. CDR3 sequence: CASSVGPGPIQPQHF. DNA of the CDR3: TGTGCCAGCAGTGTGGGCCCGGGGCCCATTCAGCCCCAGCATTTT.

J is TRBJ2-1 and V is TRBV7-9; 8 bases align to TRBD2. Germline V gene lookup returns CDR1 SEHNR and CDR2 FQNEAQ (reference sequence). V dropped 5 bases and J dropped 4; count of bases not matched to a gene: 7. The CDR3 consists of 15 residues. The CDR3: CASSGRLANYNEQFF. Here the CDR3 DNA reads TGTGCCAGCAGCGGAAGACTAGCGAATTACAATGAGCAGTTCTTC.

This clonotype was counted a single time. This chain connects TRBV10-3 to TRBJ2-2; TRBD2 matches at 11 bases. CDR3 length equals 15 residues. Germline CDR1 and CDR2: ENHRY and SYGVKD. V lost 10 bases and J lost 3; bases outside the gene matches: 7. This chain's CDR3 is CASKRGLADTGELFF. DNA of the CDR3: TGTGCCAGCAAACGGGGACTAGCGGACACCGGGGAGCTGTTTTTT.

This chain links TRBV6-1 with TRBJ2-1, with 7 bases that match TRBD2. The CDR3 is 15 residues long. V lost 7 bases to trimming and J lost 2 bases; unmatched junction nucleotides: 8. Germline values: CDR1 MNHNS, CDR2 SASEGT. The CDR3 loop reads CASTTSGTAYNEQFF. DNA of the CDR3: TGTGCCAGCACCACGAGCGGGACCGCCTACAATGAGCAGTTCTTC.

The chain has TRBV21-1 and TRBJ2-5; TRBD2, the D gene given by the table, was not confirmed from the DNA. TRBV21-1 is flagged as a pseudogene. The CDR3 has 17 amino acids. Here the CDR3 DNA reads TGTGCCAGCAGCAAAGCCCCACTAGCGGGAGCCCCAGAGACCCAGTACTTC. It specifies CASSKAPLAGAPETQYF.

This clonotype was detected only a few times. V gene TRBV6-2 or TRBV6-3 combines with J gene TRBJ2-7, with 8 bases identical to TRBD2. Germline V gene data show CDR1 as MNHEY and CDR2 as SVGEGT. The CDR3 extends over 16 amino acids. With 2 bases clipped from V and 6 bases from J, the junction kept 12 bases outside the gene matches. The CDR3 sequence: CASSYARTSPNREQYF. The CDR3 nucleotides are TGTGCCAGCAGTTACGCGAGGACTAGCCCCAATCGCGAGCAGTACTTC.

This chain uses TRBV30 with TRBJ2-3; D remains ambiguous. Germline V gene sequence: CDR1 GTSNPN, CDR2 SVGIG (reference sequence). V was shortened by 4 bases and J by 2 bases, with 10 bases between the two germline ends. The CDR3 totals 13 residues. This CDR3 reads CAWMTDYTDTQYF. As DNA, the CDR3 is TGTGCCTGGATGACGGATTACACAGATACGCAGTATTTT.

Details on this clonotype: Given a much more abundant clone one base away, this may be a read error. CDR3 residues: CSARASESRETQYF. CDR3 DNA sequence: TGCAGTGCTAGGGCTAGCGAGTCTCGAGAGACCCAGTACTTC. The chain joins TRBV20-1 to TRBJ2-5, with a weak D call TRBD2 (6 bases). CDR1 DFQATT and CDR2 SNEGSKA come from the germline V gene (reference sequence). The V end was cut by 3 bases, the J end by 4 bases, with 15 bases between. This CDR3 is 14 amino acids long.

This clonotype has only one observation. The V gene is TRBV20-1, the J gene TRBJ1-1; the D gene is possibly TRBD1 (5 bases). CDR1 DFQATT and CDR2 SNEGSKA come from the germline V gene (reference sequence). Trimming shortened V by 3 bases and J by 4 bases, and 9 bases separated the two germline ends. The CDR3 spans 12 residues. The CDR3 nucleotides are TGCAGTGCTAGGACCGGGGCCACTGAAGCTTTCTTT. This sequence encodes CSARTGATEAFF.